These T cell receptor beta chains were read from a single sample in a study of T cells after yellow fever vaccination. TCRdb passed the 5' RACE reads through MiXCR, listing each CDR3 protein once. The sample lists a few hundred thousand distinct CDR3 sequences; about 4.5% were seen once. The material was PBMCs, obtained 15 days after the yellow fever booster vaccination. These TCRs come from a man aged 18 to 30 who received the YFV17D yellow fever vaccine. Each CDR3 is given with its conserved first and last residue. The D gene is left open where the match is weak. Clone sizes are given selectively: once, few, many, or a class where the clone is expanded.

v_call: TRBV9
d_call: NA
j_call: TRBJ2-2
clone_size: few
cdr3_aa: CASSSQTGHTGELFF
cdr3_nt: TGTGCCAGCAGCTCCCAGACCGGGCACACCGGGGAGCTGTTTTTT

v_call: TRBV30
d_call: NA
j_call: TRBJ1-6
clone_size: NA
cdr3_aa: CARRENSYSPLHF
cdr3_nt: TGTGCCAGAAGGGAAAACTCGTATTCACCCCTCCACTTT

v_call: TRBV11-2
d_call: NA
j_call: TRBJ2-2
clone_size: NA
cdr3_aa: CASSVGAVSPDTGELFF
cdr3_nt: TGTGCCAGCAGCGTAGGGGCCGTTAGCCCGGACACCGGGGAGCTGTTTTTT

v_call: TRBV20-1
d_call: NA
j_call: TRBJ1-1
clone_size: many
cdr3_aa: CSAPINKNTEAFF
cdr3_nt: TGCAGTGCCCCTATTAACAAGAACACTGAAGCTTTCTTT

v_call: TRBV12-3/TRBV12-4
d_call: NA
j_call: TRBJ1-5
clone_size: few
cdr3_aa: CASSRQISNQPQHF
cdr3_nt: TGTGCCAGCAGTCGACAGATTAGCAATCAGCCCCAGCATTTT

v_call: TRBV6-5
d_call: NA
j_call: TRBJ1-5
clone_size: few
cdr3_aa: CASSYFSGSYSNQPQHF
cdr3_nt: TGTGCCAGCAGTTACTTCTCTGGGTCTTATAGCAATCAGCCCCAGCATTTT

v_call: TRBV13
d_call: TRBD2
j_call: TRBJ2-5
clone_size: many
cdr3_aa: CASSPRLAGGQETQYF
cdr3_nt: TGTGCCAGCAGCCCCCGACTAGCGGGGGGGCAAGAGACCCAGTACTTC

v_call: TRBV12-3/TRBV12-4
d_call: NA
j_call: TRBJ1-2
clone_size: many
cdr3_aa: CASSLAKAGAGYTF
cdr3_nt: TGTGCCAGCAGCCTCGCGAAGGCCGGTGCGGGCTACACCTTC

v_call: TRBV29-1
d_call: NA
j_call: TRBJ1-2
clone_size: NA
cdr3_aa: CSAHVVGALANYGYTF
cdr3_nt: TGCAGCGCCCACGTAGTAGGCGCGCTAGCTAACTATGGCTACACCTTC

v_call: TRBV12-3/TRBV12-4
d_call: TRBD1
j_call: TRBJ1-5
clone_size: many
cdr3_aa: CASSWDRDDQPQHF
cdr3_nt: TGTGCCAGCAGCTGGGACAGGGATGATCAGCCCCAGCATTTT

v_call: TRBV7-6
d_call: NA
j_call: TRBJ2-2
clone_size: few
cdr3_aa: CASSFQFTGELFF
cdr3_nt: TGTGCCAGCAGCTTTCAATTTACCGGGGAGCTGTTTTTT

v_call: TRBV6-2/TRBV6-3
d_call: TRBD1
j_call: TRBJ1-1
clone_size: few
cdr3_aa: CASSSQGGSTEAFF
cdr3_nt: TGTGCCAGCAGTTCCCAGGGGGGCAGCACTGAAGCTTTCTTT

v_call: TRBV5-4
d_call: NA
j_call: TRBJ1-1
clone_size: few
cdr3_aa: CASSAQGRDTEAFF
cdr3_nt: TGTGCCAGCAGCGCCCAGGGGCGCGACACTGAAGCTTTCTTT